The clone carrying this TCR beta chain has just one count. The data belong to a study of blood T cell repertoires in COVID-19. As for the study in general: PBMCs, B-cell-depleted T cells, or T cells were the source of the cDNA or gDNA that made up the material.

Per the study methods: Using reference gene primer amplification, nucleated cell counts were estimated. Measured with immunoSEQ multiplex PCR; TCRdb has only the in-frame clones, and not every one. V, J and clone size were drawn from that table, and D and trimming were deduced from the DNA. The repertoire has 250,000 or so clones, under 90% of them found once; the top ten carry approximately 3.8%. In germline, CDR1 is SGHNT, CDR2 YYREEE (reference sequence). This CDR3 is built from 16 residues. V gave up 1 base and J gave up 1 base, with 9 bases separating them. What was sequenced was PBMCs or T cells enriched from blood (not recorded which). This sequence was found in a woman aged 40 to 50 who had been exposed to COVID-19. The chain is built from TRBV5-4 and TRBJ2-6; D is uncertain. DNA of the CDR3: TGTGCCAGCAGCTTGTCGGTGCATTCTGGGGCCAACGTCCTGACTTTC. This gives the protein CASSLSVHSGANVLTF.